This TCR beta chain is drawn from a study of T cell repertoires in cytomegalovirus infection. TCRdb called the reads again in MiXCR, with one record for every CDR3 protein. The table includes about 700,000 distinct CDR3 sequences, roughly a third detected once. This clonotype appeared a few times. The antigen is unknown. Germline CDR1 MNHNY, CDR2 SVGAGI (reference sequence). Trimming at V came to 6 bases and at J to 5 bases, leaving 9 bases not matched to a gene. This CDR3 has 14 residues. The clonotype comes from a human donor in good health (CMV status not recorded). Some clones in this sample may be carry-over from other donors' samples. Here the sequenced sample was cultured PBMCs, taken from culture after CMV antigen stimulation. This chain links TRBV6-6 with TRBJ1-1; TRBD1 matches at 7 bases. CDR3 residues: CASSTRGPDTEAFF. The DNA of the CDR3 is TGTGCCAGCAGCACAAGGGGGCCGGATACTGAAGCTTTCTTT.